This passage covers 15 T cell receptor beta chains from one sample sequenced in a study of glioma-infiltrating T cells after dendritic cell vaccination (dated by TCRdb to the mid-2010s). The receptor library was made with the immunoSEQ multiplex PCR assay. TCRdb obtained this table from immuneACCESS and retained in-frame rearrangements with V and J assigned. These tables miss some clones; where compared with another copy, unresolved V genes account for less than half of the shortfall, and the remainder is unexplained. In all, the sample holds tens of thousands of clones, and 65% to 90% of those were seen once. Together, the top ten hold over 10% of the sample. The sample was blood, taken before dendritic cell vaccination. Receptors were obtained from a human donor with glioblastoma.

This sequence joins TRBV12-5 and TRBJ1-5; 7 bases are a match to TRBD1. V was pared by 6 bases and J by 6 bases, with 11 bases of the junction left unmatched. Germline loops: CDR1 LGHNT, CDR2 FRNRAP. The CDR3 loop spans 15 amino acids. The CDR3 sequence is CASGRTTGDSQPQHF. CDR3 nucleotides: TGTGCTAGTGGCCGAACCACAGGGGATAGTCAGCCCCAGCATTTT. Full variable domain (missing parts from reference TRBV12-5 and TRBJ1-5): DARVTQTPRHKVTEMGQEVTMRCQPILGHNTVFWYRQTMMQGLELLAYFRNRAPLDDSGMPKDRFSAEMPDATLATLKIQPSEPRDSAVYFCASGRTTGDSQPQHFGDGTRLSIL.

CDR3 sequence: CASSQQRQAQETQYF. CDR3 bases: TGTGCCAGCAGCCAACAAAGACAGGCCCAAGAGACCCAGTACTTC. The chain links TRBV11-2 to TRBJ2-5; D might be TRBD1 (6 bases). Trimming took 5 bases from V and 1 from J, leaving 14 bases between them. Germline CDR1 SGHAT, CDR2 FQNNGV. CDR3 length: 15 residues.

Remarks on this clone: A read error may account for a junction end that differs from germline. At the DNA level, this CDR3 is encoded by other sequences in the same sample as well. The chain links TRBV23-1 to TRBJ1-6; D might be TRBD1 (5 bases). TRBV23-1 is treated as an ORF (open reading frame) with a function not yet certain. The CDR3 is 16 amino acids. The DNA for the CDR3 is TGCGCCAGCAGTCAATATACAGGTTATTATAATTCCCCCCTCCACTTT. It is translated as CASSQYTGYYNSPLHF.

The V gene is TRBV4-3, the J gene TRBJ1-1; TRBD1 matches at 9 bases. Germline loops: CDR1 LGHNA, CDR2 YSLEER. V was pared by 0 bases and J by 5 bases, with 13 bases of the junction left unmatched. The CDR3 is 18 residues long. CDR3 DNA sequence: TGCGCCAGCAGCCAAGAAGGGACAGGGAAGACAACAATAACTGAAGCTTTCTTT. Translated: CASSQEGTGKTTITEAFF.

The chain is built from TRBV6-5 and TRBJ2-7; 8 nucleotides line up with TRBD1. In germline, CDR1 is MNHEY, CDR2 SVGAGI. The J segment lost 5 bases and the V segment lost 0 bases, leaving 6 bases of the junction unmatched. The CDR3 loop spans 15 amino acids. The CDR3: CASSYSWGQAHEQYF. The DNA of the CDR3 is TGTGCCAGCAGTTACTCGTGGGGACAGGCCCACGAGCAGTACTTC.

The chain carries TRBV5-4 and TRBJ2-7; 8 positions agree with TRBD2. This CDR3 spans 11 amino acids. Germline V CDR1 and CDR2: SGHNT, YYREEE (reference sequence). V lost 4 bases to trimming and J lost 9 bases; unmatched junction nucleotides: 3. This CDR3 reads CASSREGRQYF. The CDR3 DNA reads as TGTGCCAGCAGCCGGGAGGGTCGGCAGTACTTC.

This sequence joins TRBV29-1 and TRBJ2-3; no firm D call. V dropped 3 bases and J dropped 0 bases, with 10 bases sitting between them. The CDR3 is 14 residues long. The germline V gene has CDR1 SQVTM and CDR2 ANQGSEA. CDR3 sequence: CSVDGRASTDTQYF. As DNA, the CDR3 is TGCAGCGTTGATGGGCGTGCTAGCACAGATACGCAGTATTTT.

The chain recombines TRBV10-3 with TRBJ1-1; weak D call: TRBD1 (6 bases). The V end was cut by 11 bases, the J end by 0 bases, with 19 bases between. CDR1 and CDR2 from the germline V gene are ENHRY and SYGVKD. CDR3 size: 15 residues. CDR3: CASQGGHGMNTEAFF. CDR3 DNA sequence: TGTGCCTCACAGGGCGGGCACGGCATGAACACTGAAGCTTTCTTT.

The CDR3 reads CASSLAPGEGRGYTF. CDR3 nucleotide sequence: TGTGCCAGCAGCTTAGCCCCTGGGGAGGGGCGGGGCTACACCTTC. The V call is TRBV7-2, the J call TRBJ1-2, with D tentatively TRBD1 (5 bases). CDR3 size: 15 residues. Germline V gene sequence: CDR1 SGHTA, CDR2 FQGNSA. Trimming shortened V by 0 bases and J by 8 bases, and 16 bases separated the two germline ends.

This chain links TRBV9 with TRBJ2-1; 11 nucleotides match TRBD2. V lost 3 bases and J lost 7; bases outside the gene matches: 21. From germline, CDR1 is SGDLS and CDR2 YYNGEE. The CDR3 is 20 amino acids. The CDR3 nucleotides read TGTGCCAGCAGCGATTCCTACATAGCGGGAGGGCCTAATGGATTTAATGAGCAGTTCTTC. Translating it yields CASSDSYIAGGPNGFNEQFF.

The rearrangement uses TRBV11-3 and TRBJ1-1; D is ambiguous. Per the germline V gene, CDR1 is SGHNT and CDR2 is YENEEA. V dropped 7 bases and J dropped 2 bases, with 14 bases sitting between them. The CDR3 totals 14 residues. CDR3 sequence reads: CASKRSGVNTEAFF. DNA for the CDR3: TGTGCCAGCAAACGGTCCGGAGTTAACACTGAAGCTTTCTTT. The full variable domain, rest sourced from reference TRBV11-3 and TRBJ1-1, is EAGVVQSPRYKIIEKKQPVAFWCNPISGHNTLYWYLQNLGQGPELLIRYENEEAVDDSQLPKDRFSAERLKGVDSTLKIQPAELGDSAVYLCASKRSGVNTEAFFGQGTRLTVV.

The chain uses TRBV9 and TRBJ1-1; D possibly corresponds to TRBD1 (5 bases). CDR1 and CDR2 (germline): SGDLS, YYNGEE. The CDR3 consists of 13 residues. Trimming left V 0 bases short and J 5 bases short, with 8 bases between. CDR3 region: CASSVGQGTEAFF. In DNA form, the CDR3 reads TGTGCCAGCAGCGTAGGTCAGGGTACTGAAGCTTTCTTT. Looking up the rest from reference TRBV9 and TRBJ1-1 gives the full variable domain: DSGVTQTPKHLITATGQRVTLRCSPRSGDLSVYWYQQSLDQGLQFLIQYYNGEERAKGNILERFSAQQFPDLHSELNLSSLELGDSALYFCASSVGQGTEAFFGQGTRLTVV.

The sample holds a few counts of this clone. This chain joins TRBV6-5 and TRBJ1-6; weak D call: TRBD1 (5 bases). The CDR3 contains 14 residues. Germline V CDR1 and CDR2: MNHEY, SVGAGI. Between the trimmed V and J ends, which lost 6 bases and 4 bases, there was a span of 10 bases. This chain's CDR3 is CASSPPGYNSPLHF. The CDR3 coding sequence is TGTGCCAGCAGCCCCCCAGGGTATAATTCACCCCTCCACTTT.

J is TRBJ1-3 and V is TRBV7-9; D unclear. Trimming shortened V by 7 bases and J by 2 bases, and 12 bases separated the two germline ends. Germline V lookup: CDR1 SEHNR, CDR2 FQNEAQ (reference sequence). The CDR3 consists of 14 residues. CDR3 DNA sequence: TGTGCCAGCACCATGGAAGGAGCTGGAAACACCATATATTTT. Amino acid sequence: CASTMEGAGNTIYF.

The chain links TRBV14 to TRBJ2-3; the D gene is possibly TRBD2 (6 bases). The CDR3 is 17 residues long. CDR1 and CDR2 from the germline V gene are SGHDN and FVKESK. Trimming cost V 2 bases and J 3 bases, with 18 bases left between them. CDR3 in DNA: TGTGCCAGCAGCCAATCTCGTCGACTAGATTTTACAGATACGCAGTATTTT. It codes for CASSQSRRLDFTDTQYF. The full variable domain, completed using reference TRBV14 and TRBJ2-3, is EAGVTQFPSHSVIEKGQTVTLRCDPISGHDNLYWYRRVMGKEIKFLLHFVKESKQDESGMPNNRFLAERTGGTYSTLKVQPAELEDSGVYFCASSQSRRLDFTDTQYFGPGTRLTVL.